This T cell receptor beta chain was sequenced for a study of post-analysis software for immune sequencing data. In the study overall: Disease courses included relapsing-remitting, secondary progressive and progressive-relapsing multiple sclerosis.

General study points: Multiple sclerosis patients had significantly lower normalized Chao1 diversity than controls. About five TRBV segments, including TRBV5-6, TRBV5-1 and TRBV20-1, were more frequent in patients than controls. Samples from one preparation batch, clustered by F measure, grouped strongly together.

CDR3 length: 14 residues. Germline V lookup: CDR1 SGHNT, CDR2 YENEEA. Of note for this clonotype: Its specificity is not known. The germline gene is not matched at one end of the junction; a read error may be the cause.

TCR beta cDNA libraries had unique molecular identifiers. Out of roughly 0.85 to 10 million T cells, some 480,000 cDNA molecules were generated. MiXCR, applied by TCRdb to the PCR reads, yields one record per CDR3 protein. In the table there are under 200,000 distinct CDR3 sequences, about 30% of which are singletons. The origin of this receptor is a girl aged 2-17 years with multiple sclerosis. The chain couples TRBV11-3 to TRBJ2-1; no reliable D call. Specimen: blood. Written as DNA, the CDR3 is TGTGCCAGCAGCTTAGGCGGCTCCTACAATGTGCAGTTCTTC. It yields the protein CASSLGGSYNVQFF.